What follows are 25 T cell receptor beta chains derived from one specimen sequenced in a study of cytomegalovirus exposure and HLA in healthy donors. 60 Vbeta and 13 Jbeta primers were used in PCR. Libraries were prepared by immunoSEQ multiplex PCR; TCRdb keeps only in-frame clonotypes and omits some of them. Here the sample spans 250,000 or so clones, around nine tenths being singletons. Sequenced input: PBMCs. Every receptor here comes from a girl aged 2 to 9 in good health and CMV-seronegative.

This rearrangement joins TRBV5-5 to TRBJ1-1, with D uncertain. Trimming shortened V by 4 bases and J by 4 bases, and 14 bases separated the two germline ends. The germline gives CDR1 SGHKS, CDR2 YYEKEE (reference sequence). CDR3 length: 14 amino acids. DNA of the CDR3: TGTGCCAGCAGCAGAACGCCGGGTTCCACTGAAGCTTTCTTT. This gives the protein CASSRTPGSTEAFF. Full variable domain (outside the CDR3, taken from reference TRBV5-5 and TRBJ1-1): DAGVTQSPTHLIKTRGQQVTLRCSPISGHKSVSWYQQVLGQGPQFIFQYYEKEERGRGNFPDRFSARQFPNYSSELNVNALLLGDSALYLCASSRTPGSTEAFFGQGTRLTVV.

CDR3 in amino acids: CASSKEAGAGEQYF. The CDR3, as DNA: TGTGCCAGCAGTAAAGAAGCGGGAGCGGGGGAGCAGTACTTC. The rearrangement uses TRBV6-5 and TRBJ2-7; 8 bases line up with TRBD2. Germline lookup yields CDR1 MNHEY and CDR2 SVGAGI. CDR3 length: 14 residues. Germline trimming cut 5 bases from V and 7 bases from J; bases unmatched to any gene: 10.

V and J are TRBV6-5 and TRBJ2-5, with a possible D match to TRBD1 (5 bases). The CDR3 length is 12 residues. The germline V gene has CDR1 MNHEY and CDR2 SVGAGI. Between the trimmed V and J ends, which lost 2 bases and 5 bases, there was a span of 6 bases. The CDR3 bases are TGTGCCAGCAGTTACCAGGGTGAGACCCAGTACTTC. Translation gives CASSYQGETQYF.

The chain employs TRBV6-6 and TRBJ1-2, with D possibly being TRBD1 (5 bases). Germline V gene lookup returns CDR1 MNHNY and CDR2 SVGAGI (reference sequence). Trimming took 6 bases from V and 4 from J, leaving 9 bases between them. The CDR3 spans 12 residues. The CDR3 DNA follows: TGTGCCAGCAGAACAGGAACCTATGGCTACACCTTC. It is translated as CASRTGTYGYTF.

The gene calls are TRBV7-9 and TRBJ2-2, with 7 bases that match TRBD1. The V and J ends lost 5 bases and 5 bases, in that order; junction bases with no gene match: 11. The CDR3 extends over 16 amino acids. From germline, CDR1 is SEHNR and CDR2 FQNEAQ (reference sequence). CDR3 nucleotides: TGTGCCAGCAGCCCACCAGCGACAGGGAGTACCGGGGAGCTGTTTTTT. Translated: CASSPPATGSTGELFF.

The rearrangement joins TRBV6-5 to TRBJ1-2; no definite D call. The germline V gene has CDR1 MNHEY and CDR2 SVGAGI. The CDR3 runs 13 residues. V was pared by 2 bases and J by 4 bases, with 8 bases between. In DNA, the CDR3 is TGTGCCAGCAGTTACCCCCCATTCTATGGCTACACCTTC. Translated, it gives CASSYPPFYGYTF.

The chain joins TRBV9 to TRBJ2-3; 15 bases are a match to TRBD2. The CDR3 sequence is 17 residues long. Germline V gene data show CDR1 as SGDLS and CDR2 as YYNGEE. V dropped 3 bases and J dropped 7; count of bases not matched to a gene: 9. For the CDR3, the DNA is TGTGCCAGCAGCGAACGGACTAGCGGGGGGGCCGCTTATACGCAGTATTTT. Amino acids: CASSERTSGGAAYTQYF.

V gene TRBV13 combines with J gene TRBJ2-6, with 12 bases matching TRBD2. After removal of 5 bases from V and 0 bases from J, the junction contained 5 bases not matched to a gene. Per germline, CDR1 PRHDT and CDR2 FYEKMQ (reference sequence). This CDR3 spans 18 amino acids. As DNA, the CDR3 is TGTGCCAGCAGCATCGGACTAGCGGGAATCTCTGGGGCCAACGTCCTGACTTTC. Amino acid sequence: CASSIGLAGISGANVLTF.

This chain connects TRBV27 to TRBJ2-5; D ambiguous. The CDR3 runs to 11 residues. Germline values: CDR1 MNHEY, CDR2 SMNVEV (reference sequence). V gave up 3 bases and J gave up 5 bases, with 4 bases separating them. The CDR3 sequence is CASSFRETQYF. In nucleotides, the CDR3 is TGTGCCAGCAGTTTCCGGGAGACCCAGTACTTC.

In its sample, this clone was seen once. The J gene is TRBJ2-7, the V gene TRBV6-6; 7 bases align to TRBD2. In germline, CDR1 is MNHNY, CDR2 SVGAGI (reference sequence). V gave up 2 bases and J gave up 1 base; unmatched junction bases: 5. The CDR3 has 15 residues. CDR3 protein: CASSYGREFSYEQYF. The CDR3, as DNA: TGTGCCAGCAGTTACGGGCGGGAGTTTTCCTACGAGCAGTACTTC.

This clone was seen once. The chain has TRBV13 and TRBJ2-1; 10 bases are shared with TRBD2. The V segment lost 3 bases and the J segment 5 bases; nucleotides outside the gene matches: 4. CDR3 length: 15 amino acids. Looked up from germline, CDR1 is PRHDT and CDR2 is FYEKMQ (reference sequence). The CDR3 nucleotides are TGTGCCAGCAGCTTTGGGACTAGCGCTAACAATGAGCAGTTCTTC. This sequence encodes CASSFGTSANNEQFF.

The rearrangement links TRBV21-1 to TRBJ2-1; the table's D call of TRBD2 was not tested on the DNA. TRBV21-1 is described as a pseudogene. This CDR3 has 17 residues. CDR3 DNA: TGTGCCAGCAGCACAACGGGGCTAGCGGAAGTCTACAATGAGCAGTTCTTC. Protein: CASSTTGLAEVYNEQFF.

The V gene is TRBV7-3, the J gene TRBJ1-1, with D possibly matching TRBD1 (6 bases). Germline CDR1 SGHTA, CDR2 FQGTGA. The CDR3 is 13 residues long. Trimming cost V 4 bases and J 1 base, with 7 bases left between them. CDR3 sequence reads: CASSSTGNTEAFF. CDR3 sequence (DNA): TGTGCCAGCAGCTCGACAGGGAACACTGAAGCTTTCTTT.

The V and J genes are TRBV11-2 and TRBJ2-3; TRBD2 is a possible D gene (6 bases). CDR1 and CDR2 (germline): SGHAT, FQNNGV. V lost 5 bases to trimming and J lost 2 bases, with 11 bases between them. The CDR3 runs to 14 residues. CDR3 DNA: TGTGCCAGCAGCCGTACTAGCTCCACAGATACGCAGTATTTT. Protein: CASSRTSSTDTQYF. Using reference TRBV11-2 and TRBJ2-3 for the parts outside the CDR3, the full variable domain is EAGVAQSPRYKIIEKRQSVAFWCNPISGHATLYWYQQILGQGPKLLIQFQNNGVVDDSQLPKDRFSAERLKGVDSTLKIQPAKLEDSAVYLCASSRTSSTDTQYFGPGTRLTVL.

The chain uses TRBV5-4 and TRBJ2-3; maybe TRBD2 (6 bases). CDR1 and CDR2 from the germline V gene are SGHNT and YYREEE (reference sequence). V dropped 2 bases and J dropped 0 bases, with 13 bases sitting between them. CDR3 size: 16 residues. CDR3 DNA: TGTGCCAGCAGCTTACCAGCGGGCTCTAGCACAGATACGCAGTATTTT. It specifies CASSLPAGSSTDTQYF.

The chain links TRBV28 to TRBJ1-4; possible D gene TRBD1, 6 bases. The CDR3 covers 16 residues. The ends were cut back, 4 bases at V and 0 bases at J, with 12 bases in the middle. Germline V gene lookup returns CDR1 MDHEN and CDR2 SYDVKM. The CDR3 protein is CASSSQPGATNEKLFF. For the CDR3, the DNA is TGTGCCAGCAGTTCCCAACCAGGGGCAACTAATGAAAAACTGTTTTTT. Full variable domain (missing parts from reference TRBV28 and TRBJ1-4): DVKVTQSSRYLVKRTGEKVFLECVQDMDHENMFWYRQDPGLGLRLIYFSYDVKMKEKGDIPEGYSVSREKKERFSLILESASTNQTSMYLCASSSQPGATNEKLFFGSGTQLSVL.

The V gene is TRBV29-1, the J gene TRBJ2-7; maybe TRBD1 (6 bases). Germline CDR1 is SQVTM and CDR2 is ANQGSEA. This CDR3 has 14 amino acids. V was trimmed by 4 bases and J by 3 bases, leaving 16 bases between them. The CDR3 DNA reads TGCAGCGTTGGGGTCCAGGGGCGGAGCTACGAGCAGTACTTC. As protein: CSVGVQGRSYEQYF.

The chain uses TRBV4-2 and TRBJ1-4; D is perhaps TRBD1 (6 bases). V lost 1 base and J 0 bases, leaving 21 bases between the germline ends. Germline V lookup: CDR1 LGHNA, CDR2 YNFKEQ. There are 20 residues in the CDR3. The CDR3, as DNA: TGTGCCAGCAGCCAAGGGTTAATTCAGGGGAGACGGGCAACTAATGAAAAACTGTTTTTT. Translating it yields CASSQGLIQGRRATNEKLFF.

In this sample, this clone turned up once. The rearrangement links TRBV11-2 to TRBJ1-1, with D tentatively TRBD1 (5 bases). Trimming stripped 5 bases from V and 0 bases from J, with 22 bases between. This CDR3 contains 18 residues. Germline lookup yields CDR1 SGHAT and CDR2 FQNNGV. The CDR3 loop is CASSPDLLRGSMNTEAFF. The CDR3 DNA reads TGTGCCAGCAGCCCCGATCTTTTGCGGGGGAGCATGAACACTGAAGCTTTCTTT.

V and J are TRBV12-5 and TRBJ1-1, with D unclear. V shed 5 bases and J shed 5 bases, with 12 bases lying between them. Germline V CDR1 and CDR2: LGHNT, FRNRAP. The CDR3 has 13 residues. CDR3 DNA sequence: TGTGCTAGTGGTCTTACGGGGTGGACTGAAGCTTTCTTT. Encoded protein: CASGLTGWTEAFF. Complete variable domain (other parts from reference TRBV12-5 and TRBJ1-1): DARVTQTPRHKVTEMGQEVTMRCQPILGHNTVFWYRQTMMQGLELLAYFRNRAPLDDSGMPKDRFSAEMPDATLATLKIQPSEPRDSAVYFCASGLTGWTEAFFGQGTRLTVV.

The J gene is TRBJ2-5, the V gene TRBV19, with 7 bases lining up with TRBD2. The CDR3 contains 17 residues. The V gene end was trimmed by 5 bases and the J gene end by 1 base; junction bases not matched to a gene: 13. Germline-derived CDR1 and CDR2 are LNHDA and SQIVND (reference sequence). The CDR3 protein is CASSALTSQRGQETQYF. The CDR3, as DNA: TGTGCCAGTAGTGCGCTGACTAGCCAGCGGGGCCAAGAGACCCAGTACTTC.

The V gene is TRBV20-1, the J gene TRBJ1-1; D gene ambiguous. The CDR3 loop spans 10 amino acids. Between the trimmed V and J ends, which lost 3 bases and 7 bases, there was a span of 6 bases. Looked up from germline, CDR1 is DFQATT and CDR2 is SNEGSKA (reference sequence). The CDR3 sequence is CSARGSEAFF. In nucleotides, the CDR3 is TGCAGTGCTAGGGGCAGTGAAGCTTTCTTT.

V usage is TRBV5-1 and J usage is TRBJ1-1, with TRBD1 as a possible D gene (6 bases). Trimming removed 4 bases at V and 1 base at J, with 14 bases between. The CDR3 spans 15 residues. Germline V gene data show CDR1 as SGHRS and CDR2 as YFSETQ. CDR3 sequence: CASSTTGSRNTEAFF. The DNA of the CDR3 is TGCGCCAGCAGCACAACAGGGTCCCGGAACACTGAAGCTTTCTTT.

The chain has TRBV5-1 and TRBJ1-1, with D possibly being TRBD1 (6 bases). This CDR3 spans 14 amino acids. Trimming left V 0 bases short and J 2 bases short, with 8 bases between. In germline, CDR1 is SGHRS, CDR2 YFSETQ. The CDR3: CASSLGTANTEAFF. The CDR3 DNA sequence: TGCGCCAGCAGCTTGGGGACAGCAAACACTGAAGCTTTCTTT.

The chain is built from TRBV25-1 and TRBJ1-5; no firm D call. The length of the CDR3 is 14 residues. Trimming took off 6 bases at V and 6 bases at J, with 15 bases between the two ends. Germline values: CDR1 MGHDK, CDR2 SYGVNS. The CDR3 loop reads CASSDLEEGQPQHF. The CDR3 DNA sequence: TGTGCCAGCAGCGATTTGGAGGAGGGTCAGCCCCAGCATTTT.